This T cell receptor beta chain was found in a study of breast tumors, draining lymph nodes, adjacent tissues. Study conclusions and caveats: That most tumor T cells come from lymph nodes remained unproven.

This clonotype was seen at least ten times. Its antigen remains unknown. TCRdb processed the multiplex PCR reads anew with MiXCR; each CDR3 protein has one entry. The sample comprises under 20,000 distinct CDR3 sequences, roughly two fifths of which are singletons, and more than 15% rests with the top ten. Germline V lookup: CDR1 LNHDA, CDR2 SQIVND (reference sequence). V was trimmed by 8 bases and J by 7 bases, leaving 17 bases between them. CDR3 size: 14 residues. The sequence came from a female donor with breast cancer. Some clones in this sample may be carry-over from other donors' samples. This chain joins TRBV19 and TRBJ2-2; weak D call: TRBD1 (6 bases). Input material: breast tumor tissue. The CDR3 DNA sequence: TGTGCCAGTCGAACAGGGCTAGCCATCGGGGAGCTGTTTTTT. Its protein is CASRTGLAIGELFF.